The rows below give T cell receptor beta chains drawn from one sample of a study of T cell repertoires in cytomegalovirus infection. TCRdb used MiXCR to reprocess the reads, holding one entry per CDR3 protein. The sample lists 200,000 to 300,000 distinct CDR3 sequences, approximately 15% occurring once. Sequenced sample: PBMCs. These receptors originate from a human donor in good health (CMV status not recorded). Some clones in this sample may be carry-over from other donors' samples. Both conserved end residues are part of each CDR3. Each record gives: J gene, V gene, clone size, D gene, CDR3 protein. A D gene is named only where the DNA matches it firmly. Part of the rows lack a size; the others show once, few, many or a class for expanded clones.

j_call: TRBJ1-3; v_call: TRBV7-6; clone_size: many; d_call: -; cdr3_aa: CASSSGGGPGNTIYF
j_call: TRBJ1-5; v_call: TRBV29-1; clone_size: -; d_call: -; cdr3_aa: CSATDGDQPQHF
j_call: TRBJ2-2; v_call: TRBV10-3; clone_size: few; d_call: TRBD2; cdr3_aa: CAISRLATGELFF
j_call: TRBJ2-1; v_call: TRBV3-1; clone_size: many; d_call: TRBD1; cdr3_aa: CASSRMDRGLYNEQFF
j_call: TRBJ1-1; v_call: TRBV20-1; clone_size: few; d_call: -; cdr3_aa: CSARVSQGGGNTEAFF
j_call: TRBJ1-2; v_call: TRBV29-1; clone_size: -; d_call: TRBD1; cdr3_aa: CSIPTGNF
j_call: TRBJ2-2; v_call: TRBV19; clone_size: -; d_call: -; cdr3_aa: CASSVLAQNTGELFF
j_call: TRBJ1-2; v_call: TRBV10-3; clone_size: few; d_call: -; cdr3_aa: CAISEVDSYGYTF
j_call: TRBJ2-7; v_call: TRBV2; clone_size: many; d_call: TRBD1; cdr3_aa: CASGGSGTGSYEQYF
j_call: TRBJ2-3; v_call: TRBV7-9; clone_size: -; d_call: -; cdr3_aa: CASSTDRTSTDTQYF
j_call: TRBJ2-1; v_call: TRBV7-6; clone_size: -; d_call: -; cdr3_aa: CASQPGGYEQFF
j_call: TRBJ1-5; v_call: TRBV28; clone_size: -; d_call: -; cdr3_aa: CASSRSGQPQHF
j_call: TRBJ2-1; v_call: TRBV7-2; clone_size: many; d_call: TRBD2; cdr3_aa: CASSSGLAGANEQFF
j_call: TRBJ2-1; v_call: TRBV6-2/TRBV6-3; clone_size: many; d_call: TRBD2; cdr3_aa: CASRTSAEQFF
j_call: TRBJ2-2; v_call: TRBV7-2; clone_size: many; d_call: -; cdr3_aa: CASSPNAGELFF
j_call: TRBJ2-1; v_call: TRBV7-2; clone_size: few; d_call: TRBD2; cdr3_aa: CASMPSGGYNEQFF
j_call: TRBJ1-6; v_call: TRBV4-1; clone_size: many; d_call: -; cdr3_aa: CASSQDENSPRGNSPLHF